This T cell receptor (beta chain) comes out of a study of Tregs in tolerant kidney transplant recipients. Whole-study results and caveats: Some patients' samples used different primers over time, so nucleotide sequences weren't comparable. Activated donor B cell expansion appeared to reveal the most relevant donor-specific TCRbeta repertoire.

Unstimulated regulatory T cells (CD4+CD25+CD127-), CD4+CD25- non-regulatory cells, CD4 and CD8 cells were FACS-sorted from thawed PBMCs. Points on this clone: Its antigen is currently unknown.

Germline V gene lookup returns CDR1 MGHRA and CDR2 YSYEKL. V was clipped by 0 bases and J by 7 bases, with 10 bases between them. The CDR3 has 14 residues. Method: immunoSEQ multiplex PCR; TCRdb's copy keeps in-frame clones and lacks some. The table records 90,000 to 130,000 clones, 90% of them present only once. V and J are TRBV4-1 and TRBJ1-5; D unclear. The material was CD4+ T cells from blood, obtained before the transplant. The receptor was derived from a human donor who received a combined kidney and bone marrow transplant. The CDR3 bases are TGCGCCAGCAGCCAAGACAGGACGGGACAGCCCCAGCATTTT. This encodes CASSQDRTGQPQHF.